Below, 3 T cell receptor beta chains from the same sample are listed, as sequenced in a study of cytomegalovirus exposure and HLA in healthy donors. The PCR contained 60 Vbeta and 13 Jbeta primers. Sequenced by immunoSEQ multiplex PCR; TCRdb stores in-frame clones only, minus some. This sample has fewer than 200,000 clones; about 80% occur once, and the top ten carry around 3.6%. Material for sequencing was PBMCs. The receptors were sampled from a man aged 35 to 55 in good health and CMV-seropositive.

The chain is built from TRBV7-2 and TRBJ1-2; no firm D call. Per germline, CDR1 SGHTA and CDR2 FQGNSA. The CDR3 is 15 residues long. Trimming cost V 1 base and J 4 bases, with 13 bases left between them. The CDR3: CASSLGGRSPYGYTF. The DNA of the CDR3 is TGTGCCAGCAGCTTAGGAGGTCGGTCCCCCTATGGCTACACCTTC.

CDR3 sequence: CASSLGQLNQPQHF. The DNA for the CDR3 is TGTGCCAGCAGTTTAGGGCAGCTCAATCAGCCCCAGCATTTT. The chain uses TRBV28 and TRBJ1-5; D gene unclear. Germline V CDR1 and CDR2: MDHEN, SYDVKM. The CDR3 covers 14 residues. Trimming removed 2 bases from V and 3 bases from J, with 8 bases in between.

CDR3 sequence (DNA): TGTGCCAGCACCGTGACTAGCGGGGGGTGGGAGACCCAGTACTTC. Translating gives CASTVTSGGWETQYF. The V and J genes are TRBV6-1 and TRBJ2-5; 13 bases line up with TRBD2. V was clipped by 7 bases and J by 5 bases; unmatched bases: 7. The germline gives CDR1 MNHNS, CDR2 SASEGT. This CDR3 region has 15 residues.